The following is a T cell receptor (beta chain) sequence with its context. Its specificity is unknown. Per germline, CDR1 LNHDA and CDR2 SQIVND (reference sequence). V shed 3 bases and J shed 0 bases, with 11 bases lying between them. The CDR3 consists of 15 residues. This entry belongs to a study of cytomegalovirus exposure and HLA in healthy donors. The overall study: Ancestry clustering placed about 80% of several hundred genotyped donors in the Caucasian-associated cluster. Study-wide results and limits: Immune exposure data for these donors was limited to CMV serostatus.

Use of 60 Vbeta and 13 Jbeta primers characterized the PCR. Source study methods: Later analysis identified some 88 million unique TCR beta chains, some 10 million shared. Method: immunoSEQ multiplex PCR; TCRdb's copy keeps in-frame clones and lacks some. V, J and clone size are taken as reported in that table, and D and trimming were inferred from the DNA itself. There are just under 150,000 clones in the sample; approximately 79% occur only once, and under 3.5% lies in the top ten. The chain links TRBV19 to TRBJ1-1, with D perhaps matching TRBD1 (5 bases). Sequencing was performed on PBMCs. The sequence derives from a woman in her 30s in good health and CMV-seronegative. CDR3 nucleotides: TGTGCCAGTAGTATGAACAGGATCATGAACACTGAAGCTTTCTTT. As protein: CASSMNRIMNTEAFF.